This TCR beta chain was found in a study of cytomegalovirus exposure and HLA in healthy donors. On the study more broadly: Of the donors genotyped, several hundred in all, 65% to 90% fell in the Caucasian-associated ancestry cluster. Study-level findings and limits: The study had only CMV serostatus as immune exposure information. TCR beta V- and J-gene trimming was later associated with a missense DCLRE1C variant. Later on, an analysis found that several of the most significant clusters appeared to be linked to common viral pathogens, which included parvovirus B19.

As to this clone: Its specificity is not known.

13 Jbeta primers and 60 Vbeta primers were used for the PCR. Method: immunoSEQ multiplex PCR; TCRdb's copy keeps in-frame clones and lacks some. The sample lists 280,000 or so clones, around nine tenths occurring once. Deletions cut 5 bases from V and 4 bases from J, with 9 bases between. The CDR3 is 13 amino acids. Germline CDR1 and CDR2: MNHNS and SASEGT. This chain connects TRBV6-1 to TRBJ2-1; D gene uncertain. The sequence derives from a woman under 30 in good health and CMV-seronegative. The sample was PBMCs. The DNA for the CDR3 is TGTGCCAGCAGTAAACTCGTATACAATGAGCAGTTCTTC. As protein: CASSKLVYNEQFF.